What follows are 15 T cell receptor beta chains derived from one specimen sequenced in a study of identical twins' blood T cells. In TCRdb, the 5' RACE reads were re-called with MiXCR into one record per CDR3 protein. The sample records about 370,000 distinct CDR3 sequences, more than 25% being singletons. Input material: PBMCs. These receptors were obtained from a woman between 18 and 50 years old in good health.

This clonotype was seen a handful of times. The J gene is TRBJ2-1, the V gene TRBV7-6; D perhaps matches TRBD2 (6 bases). V was pared by 1 base and J by 2 bases, with 12 bases between. Germline assignment: CDR1 SGHVS and CDR2 FNYEAQ. This CDR3 has 16 residues. This CDR3 reads CASSLGASATYNEQFF. In DNA form, the CDR3 reads TGTGCCAGCAGCTTAGGTGCTAGCGCAACCTACAATGAGCAGTTCTTC. Full variable domain (missing parts from reference TRBV7-6 and TRBJ2-1): GAGVSQSPRYKVTKRGQDVALRCDPISGHVSLYWYRQALGQGPEFLTYFNYEAQQDKSGLPNDRFSAERPEGSISTLTIQRTEQRDSAMYRCASSLGASATYNEQFFGPGTRLTVL.

V gene TRBV20-1 combines with J gene TRBJ1-2; tentatively, D is TRBD1 (5 bases). The V end was cut by 0 bases, the J end by 6 bases, with 14 bases between. CDR1 DFQATT and CDR2 SNEGSKA come from the germline V gene (reference sequence). The CDR3 is 14 residues long. As DNA, the CDR3 is TGCAGTGCTAGAGACAGGGTCCGGGGTAATGGCTACACCTTC. Amino acids: CSARDRVRGNGYTF.

This sequence joins TRBV6-5 and TRBJ1-2; a possible D gene is TRBD1 (5 bases). The CDR3 length is 14 residues. Trimming removed 6 bases at V and 3 bases at J, with 14 bases between. Germline V lookup: CDR1 MNHEY, CDR2 SVGAGI. The CDR3 DNA reads TGTGCCAGCAGCACAGGTGGAGGCTACTATGGCTACACCTTC. This codes for CASSTGGGYYGYTF.

In DNA, the CDR3 is TGTGCCAGTAGTATCTATGGACTAGCGGGAGCGCTAGAAGATACGCAGTATTTT. Amino acids: CASSIYGLAGALEDTQYF. This chain links TRBV19 with TRBJ2-3; 13 nucleotides align to TRBD2. The V segment lost 3 bases and the J segment 5 bases; nucleotides outside the gene matches: 11. CDR3 length: 18 residues. Looked up from germline, CDR1 is LNHDA and CDR2 is SQIVND (reference sequence).

This clonotype was seen only a few times. This chain links TRBV20-1 with TRBJ1-2, with a possible D match to TRBD1 (5 bases). CDR1 DFQATT and CDR2 SNEGSKA come from the germline V gene (reference sequence). V lost 6 bases and J 7 bases, leaving 15 bases between the germline ends. This CDR3 is 12 amino acids long. The CDR3 here is CSATREVGGYTF. Written as DNA, the CDR3 is TGCAGTGCAACCAGGGAGGTCGGTGGCTACACCTTC.

The chain uses TRBV5-6 and TRBJ1-1; possibly TRBD1 for D (5 bases). V lost 0 bases and J 3 bases, leaving 12 bases between the germline ends. Germline CDR1 and CDR2: SGHDT and YYEEEE. This CDR3 is 15 amino acids long. The CDR3 sequence is CASSLGRGRDTEAFF. CDR3 sequence (DNA): TGTGCCAGCAGCTTGGGGCGGGGCAGGGACACTGAAGCTTTCTTT.

The J gene is TRBJ2-3, the V gene TRBV11-2; D uncertain. V lost 3 bases and J 11 bases, leaving 12 bases between the germline ends. Looked up from germline, CDR1 is SGHAT and CDR2 is FQNNGV. The CDR3 spans 12 residues. CDR3 nucleotide sequence: TGTGCCAGCAGCTTCGACCCGAAAATGCAGTATTTT. This encodes CASSFDPKMQYF.

This clonotype was seen only a few times. The CDR3: CASSVGGVSYEQYF. In DNA form, the CDR3 reads TGTGCCAGCAGCGTCGGTGGAGTCTCCTACGAGCAGTACTTC. This chain connects TRBV9 to TRBJ2-7; D remains unclear. V was cut by 2 bases and J by 0 bases, with 9 bases left in between. CDR1 SGDLS and CDR2 YYNGEE come from the germline V gene. The CDR3 loop spans 14 amino acids. The full variable domain, with the rest looked up from reference TRBV9 and TRBJ2-7, is DSGVTQTPKHLITATGQRVTLRCSPRSGDLSVYWYQQSLDQGLQFLIQYYNGEERAKGNILERFSAQQFPDLHSELNLSSLELGDSALYFCASSVGGVSYEQYFGPGTRLTVT.

As for this clonotype: At one boundary the junction diverges from the germline segment, which might be a read error. The chain has TRBV29-1 and TRBJ2-2, with 7 positions matching TRBD2. The germline V gene encodes CDR1 SQVTM and CDR2 ANQGSEA. The CDR3 has 12 amino acids. This CDR3 is CSVEGGGGELFF. In DNA form, the CDR3 reads TGCAGCGTAGAAGGCGGGGGCGGGGAGCTGTTTTTT.

This clonotype turned up a few times. V is TRBV4-3 and J is TRBJ1-5; no firm D call. Germline V lookup: CDR1 LGHNA, CDR2 YSLEER. V was trimmed by 0 bases and J by 6 bases, leaving 6 bases between them. This CDR3 has 13 residues. As DNA, the CDR3 is TGCGCCAGCAGCCAAGAAATAGGTCAGCCCCAGCATTTT. It is translated as CASSQEIGQPQHF.

The chain is built from TRBV10-2 and TRBJ1-1, with unresolved D. The germline V gene has CDR1 WSHSY and CDR2 SAAADI. The CDR3 extends over 12 amino acids. Trimming took 6 bases from V and 3 from J, leaving 8 bases between them. The CDR3 here is CASSDWDTEAFF. In DNA, the CDR3 is TGCGCCAGCAGCGATTGGGACACTGAAGCTTTCTTT.

This clonotype was detected only a few times. The rearrangement joins TRBV9 to TRBJ1-3, with no clear D. The ends were cut back, 4 bases at V and 7 bases at J, with 12 bases in the middle. The CDR3 is made up of 13 amino acids. CDR1 is SGDLS and CDR2 is YYNGEE in the germline V gene. The CDR3 bases are TGTGCCAGCAGCCCCGGGAATCACAACACCATATATTTT. Protein product: CASSPGNHNTIYF.

The chain couples TRBV28 to TRBJ2-1; perhaps D is TRBD1 or TRBD2 (5 bases each). The germline CDR1 and CDR2 sequences are MDHEN and SYDVKM. The ends were cut back, 2 bases at V and 12 bases at J, with 11 bases in the middle. The CDR3 extends over 12 amino acids. CDR3 sequence reads: CASSLGTIAQFF. CDR3 DNA sequence: TGTGCCAGCAGTTTAGGGACCATCGCGCAGTTCTTC.

The chain couples TRBV3-1 to TRBJ2-3, with 11 bases identical to TRBD2. CDR1 is LGHDT and CDR2 is YNNKEL in the germline V gene (reference sequence). CDR3 length: 16 amino acids. Unmatched junction bases numbered 9, after V lost 4 bases and J lost 6 bases. The CDR3 reads CASSPDTSGRGDTQYF. CDR3 DNA: TGTGCCAGCAGCCCAGATACTAGCGGGAGAGGCGATACGCAGTATTTT.

This clonotype was found a few times. This rearrangement joins TRBV9 to TRBJ1-1; unclear D gene. The germline gives CDR1 SGDLS, CDR2 YYNGEE. The CDR3 is made up of 14 amino acids. The ends were cut back, 0 bases at V and 1 base at J, with 7 bases in the middle. The CDR3 DNA follows: TGTGCCAGCAGCGTAGGCGTACCGAACACTGAAGCTTTCTTT. It translates to CASSVGVPNTEAFF.